Here is one T cell receptor beta chain with its context. The antigen remains undetermined. Germline V gene data show CDR1 as DFQATT and CDR2 as SNEGSKA (reference sequence). The germline V and J ends were trimmed by 3 bases and 4 bases, with 22 bases remaining between them. There are 17 residues in the CDR3. Time point described: patch test 1, 2 weeks after DPC sensitization. Regarding treatment: therapeutic diphenylcyclopropenone sensitization with weekly scalp DPC. The data were obtained in a study of human T cells and chemical hapten exposure. Study information: Throughout the roughly 22-week study, diphenylcyclopropenone was applied weekly to the patients' scalps.

TCRdb reanalysed the RACE reads using MiXCR and keeps one entry per CDR3 protein. The sample records about 340,000 distinct CDR3 sequences, around 7% being singletons. Study-wide results and caveats: Large CDR3 similarity clusters arose significantly more often from expanded TCRs than from controls.

The sample was whole blood, taken in connection with sensitization to the hapten diphenylcyclopropenone (DPC). This chain links TRBV20-1 with TRBJ2-1; weak D call: TRBD1 (6 bases). The receptor was derived from a woman between 18 and 29 years old with alopecia areata. Some clones in this sample may be carry-over from other donors' samples. The CDR3: CSASRMGRGREYNEQFF. For the CDR3, the DNA is TGCAGTGCTAGTCGAATGGGCAGGGGCAGAGAGTACAATGAGCAGTTCTTC.